Presented here are 7 T cell receptor beta chains from one specimen sequenced in a study of shared clonotypes between healthy human individuals. The table came from immunoSEQ multiplex PCR; TCRdb's copy has only in-frame clones and leaves some out. The sample holds 950,000 to 1,300,000 clones, approximately 68% seen once. The sequenced sample was memory CD4+ T cells sorted from blood. Subset defined: CD45RA-negative fraction. These receptors were collected from a man between 18 and 35 years old in good health.

The chain has TRBV7-9 and TRBJ2-7; 10 bases agree with TRBD1. Unmatched junction bases numbered 4, after V lost 5 bases and J lost 6 bases. CDR3 length: 13 residues. Germline V CDR1 and CDR2: SEHNR, FQNEAQ (reference sequence). The CDR3 DNA is TGTGCCAGCAGCCCCGGGACAGGGGTCGAGCAGTACTTC. This translates into CASSPGTGVEQYF.

This clone was detected once. This sequence joins TRBV5-4 and TRBJ2-6, with 9 bases that match TRBD1. V trimming: 4 bases; J trimming: 4 bases; junction bases outside the gene matches: 3. CDR3 length: 15 amino acids. Germline V gene lookup returns CDR1 SGHNT and CDR2 YYREEE (reference sequence). The CDR3 is CASSRDRAGANVLTF. The CDR3 nucleotides are TGTGCCAGCAGCAGGGACAGGGCCGGGGCCAACGTCCTGACTTTC.

The chain links TRBV7-2 to TRBJ2-1, with 8 bases matching TRBD2. The germline gives CDR1 SGHTA, CDR2 FQGNSA. The CDR3 runs 15 residues. The junction had 11 bases not matched to a gene; V was cut back by 7 bases and J by 6 bases. The CDR3 nucleotides are TGTGCCAGCACAACCGGGGGACTAGGTTCCAATGAGCAGTTCTTC. Amino acid sequence: CASTTGGLGSNEQFF.

This clone was detected only a few times. The V and J genes are TRBV18 and TRBJ1-6; D perhaps matches TRBD1 (5 bases). The CDR3 is 16 residues long. V lost 6 bases and J 9 bases, leaving 21 bases between the germline ends. Germline V gives CDR1 KGHSH, CDR2 LQKENI. CDR3 DNA: TGTGCCAGCTCGGCGGCGTGGGGGGGAGGGAGTTCACCCCTCCACTTT. Translated, it gives CASSAAWGGGSSPLHF.

Turning to this clone: The sample has other DNA sequences that encode this CDR3 too. This rearrangement joins TRBV18 to TRBJ2-5; a weak D match, TRBD2 (6 bases). Germline loops: CDR1 KGHSH, CDR2 LQKENI. Between the trimmed V and J ends, which lost 3 bases and 1 base, there was a span of 6 bases. This CDR3 region has 13 residues. This chain's CDR3 is CASSPGGQETQYF. The CDR3 nucleotides read TGTGCCAGCTCACCCGGGGGCCAAGAGACCCAGTACTTC.

This chain links TRBV12-5 with TRBJ2-5, with 11 bases lining up with TRBD2. CDR1 and CDR2 (germline): LGHNT, FRNRAP. Trimming cost V 6 bases and J 5 bases; bases outside gene matches: 11. CDR3 length: 16 amino acids. CDR3 nucleotide sequence: TGTGCTAGTGGGCCACCCTTTATAGCGGGGGGGGAGACCCAGTACTTC. It is translated as CASGPPFIAGGETQYF.

The rearrangement uses TRBV4-1 and TRBJ2-7, with D unclear. The CDR3 is made up of 15 amino acids. Germline loops: CDR1 MGHRA, CDR2 YSYEKL. V gave up 10 bases and J gave up 4 bases, with 23 bases separating them. CDR3 sequence reads: CATSQVPVSAYEQYF. The CDR3, as DNA: TGCGCCACCTCACAAGTTCCGGTCTCGGCTTACGAGCAGTACTTC.